The clone carrying this T cell receptor (beta chain) appeared a few times. Its matching antigen is unknown. These data come from a study of regulatory T cells in long-lasting Graves disease. Study findings and constraints: Favored gene segments in persistent disease were TRBV28, TRBJ1-2 and TRBJ2-5. Persistent Graves' patients showed less TCR diversity than newly diagnosed patients showed. Persistent patients shared more public clonotypes (about 2,900) than new patients (approximately 1,000).

The time point was: persistent/refractory GD, antithyroid drugs over 5 years with positive TRAb. RNA from PBMCs was the source of the TCR library. The source of the patients was an endocrinology department in Xi'an, China. For TCR beta, libraries came from iRepertoire HTBI primers and Arm-PCR of CDR3 regions. MiXCR, run by TCRdb on the multiplex PCR reads, gives a single entry per CDR3 protein. The table includes over 650,000 distinct CDR3 sequences, 30% detected once. Trimming pared 5 bases from V and 1 base from J, leaving 12 bases between. Germline V lookup: CDR1 ENHRY, CDR2 SYGVKD. The CDR3 extends over 15 amino acids.

Here the sequenced sample was peripheral blood mononuclear cells (PBMCs), taken when the disease was refractory, from a patient treated with antithyroid drugs. The receptor was isolated from a female donor with Graves disease. V and J are TRBV10-3 and TRBJ1-5; the D gene is possibly TRBD1 (6 bases). The chain's CDR3 is CAISPTGASNQPQHF. The CDR3, as DNA: TGTGCCATCAGTCCGACAGGCGCCAGCAATCAGCCCCAGCATTTT.